In this sample, the clone carrying this T cell receptor (beta chain) turned up once. V was pared by 3 bases and J by 3 bases, with 8 bases between. In germline, CDR1 is SGHTA, CDR2 FQGNSA. This CDR3 is built from 13 residues. Authors' methods: Reference gene primer amplification gave estimated nucleated cell counts. Clones were sequenced by immunoSEQ multiplex PCR, and TCRdb holds only the in-frame ones, with some missing. The V and J calls and clone size come from that table; D and trimming were worked out from the DNA. Of about 40,000 clones listed, roughly 82% are singletons. This specimen belongs to a study of blood T cell repertoires in COVID-19. Turning to the study itself: Sample material is recorded as cDNA or gDNA derived from T cells, B-cell-depleted T cells, or PBMCs.

This sequence was found in a man aged 45-60 years with active or convalescent COVID-19. The sample was peripheral blood. The V call is TRBV7-2, the J call TRBJ2-5; D call uncertain. The CDR3 region has the DNA TGTGCCAGCAGCTTGGGCACAAAAGAGACCCAGTACTTC. It yields the protein CASSLGTKETQYF.